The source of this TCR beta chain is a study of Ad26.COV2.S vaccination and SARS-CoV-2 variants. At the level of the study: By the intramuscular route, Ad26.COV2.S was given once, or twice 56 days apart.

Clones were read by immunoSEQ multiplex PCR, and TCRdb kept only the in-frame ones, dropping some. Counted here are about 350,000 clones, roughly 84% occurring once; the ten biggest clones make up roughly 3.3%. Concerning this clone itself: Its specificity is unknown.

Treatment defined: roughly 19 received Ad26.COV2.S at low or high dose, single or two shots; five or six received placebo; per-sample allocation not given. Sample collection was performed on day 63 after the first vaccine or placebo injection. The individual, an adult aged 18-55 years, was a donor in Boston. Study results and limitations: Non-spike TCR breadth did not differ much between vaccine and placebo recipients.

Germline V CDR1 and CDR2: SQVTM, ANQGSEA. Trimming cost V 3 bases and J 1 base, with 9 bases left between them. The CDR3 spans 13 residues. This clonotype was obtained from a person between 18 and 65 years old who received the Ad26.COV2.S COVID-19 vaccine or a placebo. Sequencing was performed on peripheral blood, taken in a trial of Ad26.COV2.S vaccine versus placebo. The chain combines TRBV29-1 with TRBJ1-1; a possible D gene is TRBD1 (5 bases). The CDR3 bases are TGCAGCGTTGACACAGGATCGAACACTGAAGCTTTCTTT. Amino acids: CSVDTGSNTEAFF.